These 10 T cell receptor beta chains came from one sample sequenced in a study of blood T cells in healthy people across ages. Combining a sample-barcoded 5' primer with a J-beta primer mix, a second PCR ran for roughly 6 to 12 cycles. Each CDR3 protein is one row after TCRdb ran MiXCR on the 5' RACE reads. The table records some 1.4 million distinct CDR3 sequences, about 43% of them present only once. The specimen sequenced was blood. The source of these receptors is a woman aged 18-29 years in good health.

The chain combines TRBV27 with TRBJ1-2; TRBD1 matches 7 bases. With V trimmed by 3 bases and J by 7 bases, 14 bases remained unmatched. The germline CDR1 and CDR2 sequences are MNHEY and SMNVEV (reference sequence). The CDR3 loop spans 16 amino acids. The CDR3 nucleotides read TGTGCCAGCAGTTTCTCGGGCAGGGGGGAATTACGTGGCTACACCTTC. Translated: CASSFSGRGELRGYTF.

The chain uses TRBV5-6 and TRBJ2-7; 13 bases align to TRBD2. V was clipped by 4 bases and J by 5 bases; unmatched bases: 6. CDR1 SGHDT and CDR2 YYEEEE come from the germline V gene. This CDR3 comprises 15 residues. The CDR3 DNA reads TGTGCCAGCAGCGTTGGGGGACTAGCGGGAAACGAGCAGTACTTC. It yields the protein CASSVGGLAGNEQYF. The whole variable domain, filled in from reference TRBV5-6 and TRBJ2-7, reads DAGVTQSPTHLIKTRGQQVTLRCSPKSGHDTVSWYQQALGQGPQFIFQYYEEEERQRGNFPDRFSGHQFPNYSSELNVNALLLGDSALYLCASSVGGLAGNEQYFGPGTRLTVT.

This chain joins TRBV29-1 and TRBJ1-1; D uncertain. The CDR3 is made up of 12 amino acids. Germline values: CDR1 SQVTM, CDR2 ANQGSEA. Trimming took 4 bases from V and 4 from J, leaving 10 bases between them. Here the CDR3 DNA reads TGCAGCGTTGGGTCGGGATTCACTGAAGCTTTCTTT. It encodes CSVGSGFTEAFF.

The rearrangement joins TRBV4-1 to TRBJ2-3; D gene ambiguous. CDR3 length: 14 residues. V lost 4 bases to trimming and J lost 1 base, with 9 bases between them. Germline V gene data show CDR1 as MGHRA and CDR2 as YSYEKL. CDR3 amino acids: CASSRPEGTDTQYF. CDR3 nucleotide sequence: TGCGCCAGCAGCCGCCCGGAAGGCACAGATACGCAGTATTTT.

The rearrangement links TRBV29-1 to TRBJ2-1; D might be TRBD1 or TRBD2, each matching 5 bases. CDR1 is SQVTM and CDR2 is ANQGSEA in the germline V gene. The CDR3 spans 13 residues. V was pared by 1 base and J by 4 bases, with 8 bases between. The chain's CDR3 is CSVEAGLYNEQFF. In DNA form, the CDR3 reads TGCAGCGTTGAAGCGGGGCTTTACAATGAGCAGTTCTTC.

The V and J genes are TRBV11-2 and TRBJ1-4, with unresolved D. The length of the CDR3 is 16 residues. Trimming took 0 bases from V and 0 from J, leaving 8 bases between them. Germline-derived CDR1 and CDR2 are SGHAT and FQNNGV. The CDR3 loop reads CASSLEPAATNEKLFF. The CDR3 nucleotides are TGTGCCAGCAGCTTAGAACCCGCTGCAACTAATGAAAAACTGTTTTTT.

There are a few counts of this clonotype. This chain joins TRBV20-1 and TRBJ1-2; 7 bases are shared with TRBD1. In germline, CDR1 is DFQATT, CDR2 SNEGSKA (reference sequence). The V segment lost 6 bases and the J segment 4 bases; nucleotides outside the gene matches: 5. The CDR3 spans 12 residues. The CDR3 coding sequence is TGCAGTGCGAGGACAGGTTCCTATGGCTACACCTTC. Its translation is CSARTGSYGYTF.

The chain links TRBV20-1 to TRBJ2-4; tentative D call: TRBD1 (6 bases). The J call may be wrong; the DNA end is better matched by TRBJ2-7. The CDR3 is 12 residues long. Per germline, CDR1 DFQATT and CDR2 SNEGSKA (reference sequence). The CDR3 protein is CSGSDGQNEQYF. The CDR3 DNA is TGCAGTGGATCGGACGGACAGAACGAGCAGTACTTC.

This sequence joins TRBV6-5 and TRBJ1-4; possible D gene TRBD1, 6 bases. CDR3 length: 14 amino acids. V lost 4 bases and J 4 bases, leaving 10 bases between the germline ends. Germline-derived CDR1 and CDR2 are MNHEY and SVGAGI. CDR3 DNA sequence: TGTGCCAGCAGTTCACAGGGTAGTAATGAAAAACTGTTTTTT. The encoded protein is CASSSQGSNEKLFF.

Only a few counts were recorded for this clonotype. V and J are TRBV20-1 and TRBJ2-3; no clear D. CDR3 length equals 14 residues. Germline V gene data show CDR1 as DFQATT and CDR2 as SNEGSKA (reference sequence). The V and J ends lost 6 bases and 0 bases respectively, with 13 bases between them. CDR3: CSARQGISTDTQYF. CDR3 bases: TGCAGTGCCCGCCAAGGGATTAGCACAGATACGCAGTATTTT.